This T cell receptor (beta chain) was retrieved from a study of OX40 agonist ivuxolimab in advanced cancers. Study at large: Patients in dose escalation had liver, melanoma, kidney or head and neck cancers.

Trimming shortened V by 2 bases and J by 9 bases, and 35 bases separated the two germline ends. This CDR3 spans 20 amino acids. CDR1 LNHDA and CDR2 SQIVND come from the germline V gene (reference sequence). Findings and caveats of the study: CD8+ T cells (on average) carried more expanded clones than CD4+ T cells.

Patients who had autoimmune disease history or got systemic immunosuppression were left out. Libraries were prepared by immunoSEQ multiplex PCR; TCRdb keeps only in-frame clonotypes and omits some of them. This table has tens of thousands of clones, about 91% appearing once. Turning to this clone: Its cognate antigen is unknown.

The rearrangement links TRBV19 to TRBJ2-7; D is perhaps TRBD1 or TRBD2 (6 bases each). This clonotype was sampled from an adult with an advanced solid tumor such as melanoma, head and neck, liver or kidney cancer. The sequences come from CD4+ or CD8+ T cells sorted from blood, collected in a trial of the OX40 agonist ivuxolimab. CDR3 loop: CASSIYGGHLLSPSRSVQYF. DNA of the CDR3: TGTGCCAGTAGTATATACGGGGGACACCTGTTGAGTCCAAGCCGAAGTGTGCAGTACTTC.